This section outlines one T cell receptor beta chain sequence together with its context. This specimen belongs to a study of CD8 T cells in ankylosing spondylitis. Germline lookup yields CDR1 DFQATT and CDR2 SNEGSKA (reference sequence). After removal of 5 bases from V and 2 bases from J, the junction contained 6 bases not matched to a gene. This CDR3 has 13 amino acids. Each CDR3 protein is one row after TCRdb ran MiXCR on the 5' RACE reads. The table lists 150,000 to 200,000 distinct CDR3 sequences, around 8.9% of them singletons. The sequencing sample was made of blood, either unsorted or a sorted T cell fraction (not recorded which). The rearrangement uses TRBV20-1 and TRBJ2-7; 7 nucleotides line up with TRBD1. The sequence derives from a female donor with ankylosing spondylitis or in good health (not recorded which). The DNA of the CDR3 is TGCAGTGCTCTCACGGACAGGACCTACGAGCAGTACTTC. Translated, it gives CSALTDRTYEQYF.